This T cell receptor beta chain was sequenced for a study of CD8+ T cells in alopecia areata. Study outcomes and limitations: Sequencing of scalp tissue also captures the resident alphabeta T cells of normal skin.

There are a few counts of this clone. What it binds is not known. Germline V gene data show CDR1 as LNHDA and CDR2 as SQIVND (reference sequence). Trimming stripped 7 bases from V and 3 bases from J, with 10 bases between. This CDR3 is 13 amino acids long. Extracted RNA was reverse transcribed into cDNA, the sequencing template. The assay was immunoSEQ multiplex PCR, and TCRdb's table has in-frame clones only and misses some. Here the sample spans about 110,000 clones, under 60% being singletons. CD4+ and CD8+ T cells were sorted from PBMCs. Source material: NKG2D-low CD8+ T cells sorted from blood. This chain uses TRBV19 with TRBJ1-5; TRBD1 is a possible D gene (5 bases). This sequence was found in a human donor with alopecia areata. The CDR3 DNA follows: TGTGCCAGTACTTCCGGGACCAATCAGCCCCAGCATTTT. Translation gives CASTSGTNQPQHF.